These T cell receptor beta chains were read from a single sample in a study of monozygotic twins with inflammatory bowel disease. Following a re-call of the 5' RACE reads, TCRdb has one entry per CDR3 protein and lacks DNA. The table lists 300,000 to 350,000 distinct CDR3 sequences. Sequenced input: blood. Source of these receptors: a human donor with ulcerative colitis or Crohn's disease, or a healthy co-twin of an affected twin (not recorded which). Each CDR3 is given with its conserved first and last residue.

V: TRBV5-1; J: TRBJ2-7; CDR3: CASSFSGDRGSYEQYF
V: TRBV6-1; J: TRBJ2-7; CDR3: CASRDVRGGKSEQYF
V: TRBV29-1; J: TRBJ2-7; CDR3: CSVDDPKGSYEQYF
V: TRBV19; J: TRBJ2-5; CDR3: CASSPSRTSMAETQYF
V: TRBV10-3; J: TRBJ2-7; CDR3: CAIRKGYEQYF
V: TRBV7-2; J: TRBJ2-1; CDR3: CASSLQLLAGVKGEQFF
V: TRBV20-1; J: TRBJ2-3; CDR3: CSARTPYTDTQYF
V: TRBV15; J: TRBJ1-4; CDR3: CATSRGATNEKLFF
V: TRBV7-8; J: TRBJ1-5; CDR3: CASSASWGSNQPQHF
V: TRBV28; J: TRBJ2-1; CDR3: CASSGGQGSYNEQFF